This TCR beta chain is drawn from a study of OX40 agonist ivuxolimab in advanced cancers. Overall study: The study treated patients with ivuxolimab, an agonistic anti-OX40 (CD134) antibody. Notes on the study in general: At 0.1 to 3.0 mg/kg and by week 6, CD4+ and CD8+ T cells in the blood had expanded clonally. Low normalized T-cell clonal expansion also characterized some of the nonresponders.

CDR1 is MNHNY, CDR2 SVGAGI, per germline (reference sequence). This CDR3 contains 16 residues. V lost 4 bases to trimming and J lost 3 bases, with 16 bases between them. Points on this clone: Its antigen remains unidentified.

Repertoires were generated with immunoSEQ multiplex PCR, while TCRdb's copy carries only in-frame clones and drops some. The sample has fewer than 50,000 clones; approximately 86% are singletons. The sequenced sample was CD4+ or CD8+ T cells sorted from blood, obtained in a trial of the OX40 agonist ivuxolimab. The source of this sequence is an adult with an advanced solid tumor such as melanoma, head and neck, liver or kidney cancer. The rearrangement links TRBV6-6 to TRBJ1-5; tentative D call: TRBD1 (6 bases). The CDR3 DNA follows: TGTGCCAGCAGTTTCCAACCGGGACAAATCAATCAGCCCCAGCATTTT. Protein: CASSFQPGQINQPQHF.